Listed here are 11 T cell receptor beta chains from one sample, sequenced in a study of T cells in Graves' hyperthyroidism and ophthalmopathy. TCR beta CDR3 region amplification was performed from RNA transcripts. Initially, a first-round RT-PCR of the TCR CDR3 employed the HTBI primer set. TCRdb reanalysed the multiplex PCR reads using MiXCR and keeps one entry per CDR3 protein. The table has around 350,000 distinct CDR3 sequences, 13% seen once. Sequencing was done on a sample of blood. These TCRs come from a woman aged 18-30 years with Graves' hyperthyroidism.

This clonotype has ten or more counts. The V gene is TRBV3-1, the J gene TRBJ2-3, with D perhaps matching TRBD1 (5 bases). Trimming took 0 bases from V and 1 from J, leaving 8 bases between them. The V gene's germline CDR1 is LGHDT and CDR2 YNNKEL (reference sequence). The CDR3 runs 15 residues. CDR3 sequence reads: CASSQEGARTDTQYF. The CDR3 nucleotides are TGTGCCAGCAGCCAAGAAGGGGCCCGCACAGATACGCAGTATTTT.

The table lists this clonotype with many counts. DNA of the CDR3: TGCAGTGCTAGTAAGGGTGGTGAGCAGTTCTTC. Encoded protein: CSASKGGEQFF. The chain has TRBV20-1 and TRBJ2-1; D gene unclear. CDR3 length equals 11 residues. The V gene lost 3 bases and the J gene lost 9 bases, with 9 bases spanning the gap. Germline-derived CDR1 and CDR2 are DFQATT and SNEGSKA (reference sequence).

This clonotype was picked up many times. The rearrangement joins TRBV5-8 to TRBJ2-3, with 8 bases fitting TRBD2. Germline CDR1 is SGHTS and CDR2 is YDEGEE. The ends lost 2 bases at V and 3 bases at J; junction bases unmatched: 5. The CDR3 runs to 15 residues. The CDR3 DNA is TGTGCCAGCAGCTTCCTCAGCGGGAGTACAGATACGCAGTATTTT. This gives the protein CASSFLSGSTDTQYF.

This clonotype was recorded many times. The chain couples TRBV7-3 to TRBJ2-1; D perhaps matches TRBD2 (6 bases). The germline gives CDR1 SGHTA, CDR2 FQGTGA. Trimming left V 0 bases short and J 10 bases short, with 10 bases between. The CDR3 spans 13 residues. The CDR3 sequence is CASSLTGSGEQFF. CDR3 coding DNA: TGTGCCAGCAGCTTAACAGGCAGCGGGGAGCAGTTCTTC.

This clonotype was seen repeatedly, ten times or more. This chain's CDR3 is CAWSGYNEQYF. CDR3 coding DNA: TGTGCCTGGAGTGGATACAACGAGCAGTACTTC. This chain uses TRBV30 with TRBJ2-7; D gene unclear. The length of the CDR3 is 11 residues. From germline, CDR1 is GTSNPN and CDR2 SVGIG (reference sequence). Deletions cut 1 base from V and 5 bases from J, with 6 bases between.

The chain recombines TRBV12-3 or TRBV12-4 with TRBJ1-5; D might be TRBD1 (6 bases). V was pared by 5 bases and J by 6 bases, with 11 bases between. This CDR3 spans 13 amino acids. The CDR3 spells CASSQGGSQPQHF. CDR3 sequence (DNA): TGTGCCAGCAGTCAAGGGGGTTCTCAGCCCCAGCATTTT.

The V gene is TRBV15, the J gene TRBJ2-7, with D unresolved. The CDR3 extends over 12 amino acids. The V gene's germline CDR1 is LNHNV and CDR2 YYDKDF (reference sequence). Trimming removed 1 base from V and 6 bases from J, with 7 bases in between. CDR3 sequence: CATSRVVGEQYF. CDR3 coding DNA: TGTGCCACCAGCAGAGTCGTTGGCGAGCAGTACTTC.

V is TRBV5-8 and J is TRBJ1-5, with 7 bases matching TRBD1. Trimming removed 4 bases from V and 6 bases from J; junction bases left unmatched: 7. The CDR3 has 14 amino acids. Germline values: CDR1 SGHTS, CDR2 YDEGEE. CDR3 nucleotide sequence: TGTGCCAGCAGCCCAACCCCAGGGGGTCAGCCCCAGCATTTT. As protein: CASSPTPGGQPQHF. Complete variable domain (other parts from reference TRBV5-8 and TRBJ1-5): EAGVTQSPTHLIKTRGQQATLRCSPISGHTSVYWYQQALGLGLQFLLWYDEGEERNRGNFPPRFSGRQFPNYSSELNVNALELEDSALYLCASSPTPGGQPQHFGDGTRLSIL.

V and J are TRBV29-1 and TRBJ2-3; D ambiguous. The CDR3 length is 12 residues. Trimming took off 6 bases at V and 0 bases at J, with 7 bases between the two ends. The germline V gene has CDR1 SQVTM and CDR2 ANQGSEA. CDR3 region: CSVDPSTDTQYF. In DNA form, the CDR3 reads TGCAGCGTGGATCCAAGCACAGATACGCAGTATTTT.

This clonotype was counted once. The chain has TRBV5-1 and TRBJ2-1, with TRBD2 as a possible D gene (6 bases). Trimming stripped 2 bases from V and 14 bases from J, with 11 bases between. Per the germline V gene, CDR1 is SGHRS and CDR2 is YFSETQ. CDR3 length equals 11 residues. CDR3 nucleotide sequence: TGCGCCAGCAGCTTAACGGGGGAGGAGTTCTTC. Translated: CASSLTGEEFF.

This clonotype was counted a few times. The rearrangement links TRBV6-5 to TRBJ2-7; perhaps TRBD2 as D (6 bases). Trimming shortened V by 4 bases and J by 2 bases, and 12 bases separated the two germline ends. This CDR3 spans 14 amino acids. Germline V gene sequence: CDR1 MNHEY, CDR2 SVGAGI. The CDR3 DNA reads TGTGCCAGCAGTTGGGGGGACGGCCCCTACGAGCAGTACTTC. Amino acids: CASSWGDGPYEQYF.